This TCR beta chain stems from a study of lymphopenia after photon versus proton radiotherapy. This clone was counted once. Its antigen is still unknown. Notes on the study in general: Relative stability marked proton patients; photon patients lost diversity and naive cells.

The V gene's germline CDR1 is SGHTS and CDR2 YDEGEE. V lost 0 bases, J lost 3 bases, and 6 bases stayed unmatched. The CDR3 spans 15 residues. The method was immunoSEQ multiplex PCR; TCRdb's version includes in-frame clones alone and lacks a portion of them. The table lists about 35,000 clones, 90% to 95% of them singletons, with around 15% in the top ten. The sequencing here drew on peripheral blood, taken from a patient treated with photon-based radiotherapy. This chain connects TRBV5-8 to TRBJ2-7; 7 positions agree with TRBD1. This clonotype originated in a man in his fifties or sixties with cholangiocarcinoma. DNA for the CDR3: TGTGCCAGCAGCTTGGGGACAGGTAGGAGCTACGAGCAGTACTTC. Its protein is CASSLGTGRSYEQYF.